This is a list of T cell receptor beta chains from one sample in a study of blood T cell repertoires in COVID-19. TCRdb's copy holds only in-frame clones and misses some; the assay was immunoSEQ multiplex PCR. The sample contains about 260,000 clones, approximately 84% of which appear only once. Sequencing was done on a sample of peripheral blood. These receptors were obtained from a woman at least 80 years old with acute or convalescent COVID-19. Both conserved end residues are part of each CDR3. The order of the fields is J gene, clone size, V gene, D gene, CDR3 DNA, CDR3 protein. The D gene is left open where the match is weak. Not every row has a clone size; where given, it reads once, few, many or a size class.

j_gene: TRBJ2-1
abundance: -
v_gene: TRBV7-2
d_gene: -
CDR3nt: TGTGCCAGCAGCCGCGGCAACACCTACAATGAGCAGTTCTTC
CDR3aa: CASSRGNTYNEQFF

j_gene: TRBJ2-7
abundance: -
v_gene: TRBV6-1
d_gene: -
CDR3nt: TGTGCCAGCAGTGAAGACAGGGCAACCTACGAGCAGTACTTC
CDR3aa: CASSEDRATYEQYF

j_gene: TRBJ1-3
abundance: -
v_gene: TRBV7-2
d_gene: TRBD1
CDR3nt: TGTGCCAGCAGCTTGGACAGGGGATCTGGAAACACCATATATTTT
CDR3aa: CASSLDRGSGNTIYF

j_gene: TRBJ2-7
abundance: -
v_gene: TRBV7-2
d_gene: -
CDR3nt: TGTGCCAGCAGCTTAGCTACTGCCGTTTCCTACGAGCAGTACTTC
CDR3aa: CASSLATAVSYEQYF

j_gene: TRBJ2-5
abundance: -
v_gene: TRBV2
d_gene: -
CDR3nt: TGTGCCAGCAGTTACGAGGTTGAGACCCAGTACTTC
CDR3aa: CASSYEVETQYF

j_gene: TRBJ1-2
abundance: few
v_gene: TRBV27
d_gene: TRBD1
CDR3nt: TGTGCCAGCAGACGAACAGGGGCGGGCGGCTACACCTTC
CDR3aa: CASRRTGAGGYTF

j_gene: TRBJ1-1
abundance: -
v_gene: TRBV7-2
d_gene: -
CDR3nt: TGTGCCAGCAGAAAATTTGAGGATACCTGGGCTTTCTTT
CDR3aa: CASRKFEDTWAFF

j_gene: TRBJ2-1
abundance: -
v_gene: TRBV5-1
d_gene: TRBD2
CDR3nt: TGCGCCAGCAGCATGCTAGCGGGAAGCTACAATGAGCAGTTCTTC
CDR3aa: CASSMLAGSYNEQFF

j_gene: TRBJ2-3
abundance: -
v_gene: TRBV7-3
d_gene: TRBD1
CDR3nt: TGTGCCAGCAGCCAAGACAGGGGGCAAGCAGATACGCAGTATTTT
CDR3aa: CASSQDRGQADTQYF

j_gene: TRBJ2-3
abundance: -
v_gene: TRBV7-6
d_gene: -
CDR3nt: TGTGCCAGCAGCCCGGGACACCACCTTAGCACAGATACGCAGTATTTT
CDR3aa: CASSPGHHLSTDTQYF

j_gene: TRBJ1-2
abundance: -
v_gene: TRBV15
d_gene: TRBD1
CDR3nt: TGTGCCACCAGCAGGGGGGGACAGGGAGGCTATGGCTACACCTTC
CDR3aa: CATSRGGQGGYGYTF

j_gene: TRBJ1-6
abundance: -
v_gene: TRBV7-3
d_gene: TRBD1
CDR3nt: TGTGCCAGCAGTTCTAGGACAGGGCCTCTCCACTTT
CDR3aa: CASSSRTGPLHF

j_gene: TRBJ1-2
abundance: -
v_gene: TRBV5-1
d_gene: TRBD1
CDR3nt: TGCGCCAGCAGCCCTGGGACAGGGCCGATCTATGGCTACACCTTC
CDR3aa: CASSPGTGPIYGYTF

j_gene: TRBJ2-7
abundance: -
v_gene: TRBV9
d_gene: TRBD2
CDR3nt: TGTGCCAGCAGCGGGTCGACTAGCTCGAGCTCCTACGAGCAGTACTTC
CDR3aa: CASSGSTSSSSYEQYF

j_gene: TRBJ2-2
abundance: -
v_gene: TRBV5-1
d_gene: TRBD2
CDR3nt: TGCGCCAGCAGCCGGGGACTAGACACCGGGGAGCTGTTTTTT
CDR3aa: CASSRGLDTGELFF

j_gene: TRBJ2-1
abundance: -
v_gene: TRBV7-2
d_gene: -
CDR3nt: TGTGCCAGCAGCTTTCCGGGAGAATACAATGAGCAGTTCTTC
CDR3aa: CASSFPGEYNEQFF

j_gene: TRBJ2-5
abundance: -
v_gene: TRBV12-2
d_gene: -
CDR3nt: TGTGCAAGTCGCTTCCCGGGACAGGGAGGGACCCAGTACTTC
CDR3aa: CASRFPGQGGTQYF

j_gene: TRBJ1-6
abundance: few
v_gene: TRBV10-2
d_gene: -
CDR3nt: TGCGCCAGCAGTGGTCAGGGTACTAATTCACCCCTCCACTTT
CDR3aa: CASSGQGTNSPLHF

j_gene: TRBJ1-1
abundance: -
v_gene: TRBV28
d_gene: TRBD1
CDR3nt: TGTGCCAGCAGTTATGGGACAGGGGGACCCATGAACACTGAAGCTTTCTTT
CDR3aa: CASSYGTGGPMNTEAFF

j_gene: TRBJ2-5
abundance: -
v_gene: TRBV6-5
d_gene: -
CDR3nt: TGTGCCAGCAGACCTTCGACAGCGGGTATGGGGACCCAGTACTTC
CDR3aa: CASRPSTAGMGTQYF

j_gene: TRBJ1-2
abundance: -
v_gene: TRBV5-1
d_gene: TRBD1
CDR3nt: TGCGCCAGCAGCTTGGACCAGGGGGCTTATGGCTACACCTTC
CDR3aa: CASSLDQGAYGYTF

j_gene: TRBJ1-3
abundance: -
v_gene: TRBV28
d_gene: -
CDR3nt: TGTGCCAGCAGTTTTGGACAGTCCTCTGGAAACACCATATATTTT
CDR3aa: CASSFGQSSGNTIYF

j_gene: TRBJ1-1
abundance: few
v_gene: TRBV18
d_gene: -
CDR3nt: TGTGCCAGCTCAGATCAGGCCGCTGCTTTCTTT
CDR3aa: CASSDQAAAFF

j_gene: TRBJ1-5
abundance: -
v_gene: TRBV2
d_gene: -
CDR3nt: TGTGCCAGCAGTGAAGGGACAGATAGCAATCAGCCCCAGCATTTT
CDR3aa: CASSEGTDSNQPQHF

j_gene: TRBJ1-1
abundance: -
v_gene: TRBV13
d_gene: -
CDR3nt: TGTGCCAGCAGCCCCCTATCTGAGAACACTGAAGCTTTCTTT
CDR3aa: CASSPLSENTEAFF

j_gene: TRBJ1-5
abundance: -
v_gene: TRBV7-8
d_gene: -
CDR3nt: TGTGCCAGCAGCTTTCTCCGCGGTGGCGGTACAAATCAGCCCCAGCATTTT
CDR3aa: CASSFLRGGGTNQPQHF

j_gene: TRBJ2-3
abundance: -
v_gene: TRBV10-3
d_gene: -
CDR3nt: TGTGCCATCAGTGAGAGGGGAACCCAGAATACGCAGTATTTT
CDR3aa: CAISERGTQNTQYF

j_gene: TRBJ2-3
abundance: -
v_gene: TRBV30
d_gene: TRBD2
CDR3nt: TGTGCCTGGAGTGCCTCTGGCGGGAGGGCCAAAGGAGATACGCAGTATTTT
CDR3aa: CAWSASGGRAKGDTQYF

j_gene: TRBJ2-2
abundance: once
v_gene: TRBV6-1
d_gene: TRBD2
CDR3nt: TGTGCCAGCAGTGAGAGACTAGCGGGGAACACCGGGGAGCTGTTTTTT
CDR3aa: CASSERLAGNTGELFF

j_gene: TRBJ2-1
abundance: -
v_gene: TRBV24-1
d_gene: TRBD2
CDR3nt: TGTGCCACCAGCTGGGGGGGTGGAGGCAATGAGCAGTTCTTC
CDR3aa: CATSWGGGGNEQFF

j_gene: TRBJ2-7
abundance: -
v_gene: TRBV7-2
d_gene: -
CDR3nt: TGTGCCAGCAGCTATGATGGTCGGGGCTCCTACGAGCAGTACTTC
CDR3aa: CASSYDGRGSYEQYF

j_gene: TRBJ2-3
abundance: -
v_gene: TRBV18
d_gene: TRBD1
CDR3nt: TGTGCCAGCTCAACAAGACAGGGTCGCCAAGATACGCAGTATTTT
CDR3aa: CASSTRQGRQDTQYF

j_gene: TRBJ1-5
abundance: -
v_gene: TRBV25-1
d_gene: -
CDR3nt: TGTGCCTTCCATTTACAGGGAAGCAATCAGCCCCAGCATTTT
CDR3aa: CAFHLQGSNQPQHF

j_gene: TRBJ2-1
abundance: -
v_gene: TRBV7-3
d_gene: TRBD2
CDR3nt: TGTGCCAGCAGCTCCCACATGGCGGCTAGCGGGAGAGATGAGCAGTTCTTC
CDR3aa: CASSSHMAASGRDEQFF

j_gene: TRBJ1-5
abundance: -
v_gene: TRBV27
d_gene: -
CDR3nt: TGTGCCAGCAATTTACGGGGGGGCAATCAGCCCCAGCATTTT
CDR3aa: CASNLRGGNQPQHF

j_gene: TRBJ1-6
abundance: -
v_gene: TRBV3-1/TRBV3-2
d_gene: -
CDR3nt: TGTGCCAGCAGCCAAGACCAGGGAAATAATTCACCCCTCCACTTT
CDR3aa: CASSQDQGNNSPLHF

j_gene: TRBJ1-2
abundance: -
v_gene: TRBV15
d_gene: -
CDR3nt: TGTGCCACCAGCCCCACGGGACAAGTGCGTGGCTACACCTTC
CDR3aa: CATSPTGQVRGYTF

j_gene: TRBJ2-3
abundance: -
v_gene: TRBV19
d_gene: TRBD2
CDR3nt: TGTGCCAGTAAGGGAACTAGCGGGAGTGCAGATACGCAGTATTTT
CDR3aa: CASKGTSGSADTQYF

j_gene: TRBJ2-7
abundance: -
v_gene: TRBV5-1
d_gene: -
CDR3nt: TGCGCCAGCAGCGGCGGCCCGGCCATTTATTCCGAGCAGTACTTC
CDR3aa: CASSGGPAIYSEQYF

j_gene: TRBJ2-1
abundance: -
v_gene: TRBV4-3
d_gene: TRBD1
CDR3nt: TGCGCCAGCAGCCAGGGGGACAGCAAAGACTACAATGAGCAGTTCTTC
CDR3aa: CASSQGDSKDYNEQFF

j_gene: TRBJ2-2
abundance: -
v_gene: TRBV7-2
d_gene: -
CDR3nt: TGTGCCAGCAGCTCCCCCGCAGGGGCAACCGGGGAGCTGTTTTTT
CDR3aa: CASSSPAGATGELFF

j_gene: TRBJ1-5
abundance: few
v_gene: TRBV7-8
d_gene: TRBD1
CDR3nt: TGTGCCAGCAGCGCCCGACAGGGGGGTCAGCCCCAGCATTTT
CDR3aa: CASSARQGGQPQHF

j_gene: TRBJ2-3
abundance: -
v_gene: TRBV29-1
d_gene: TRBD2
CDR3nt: TGCAGCGTTGACGGCCTAGCGGGAGGGGAGGCTAGCACAGATACGCAGTATTTT
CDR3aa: CSVDGLAGGEASTDTQYF

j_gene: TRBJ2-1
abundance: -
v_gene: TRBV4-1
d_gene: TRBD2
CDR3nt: TGCGCCAGCAGCCAAGGGACTAGCGGGCCCTACAATGAGCAGTTCTTC
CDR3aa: CASSQGTSGPYNEQFF

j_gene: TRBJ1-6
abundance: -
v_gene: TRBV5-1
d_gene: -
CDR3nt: TGCGCCAGCACTTTAACAGGGAGCTCCTATAATTCACCCCTCCACTTT
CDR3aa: CASTLTGSSYNSPLHF

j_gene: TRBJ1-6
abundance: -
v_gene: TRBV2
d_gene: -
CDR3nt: TGTGCCAGCAGAAGCGGACAGAGTAATTCACCCCTCCACTTT
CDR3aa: CASRSGQSNSPLHF

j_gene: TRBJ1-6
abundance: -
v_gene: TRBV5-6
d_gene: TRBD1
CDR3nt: TGTGCCAGCAGCTATATGGACAGGCAAAATTCACCCCTCCACTTT
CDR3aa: CASSYMDRQNSPLHF

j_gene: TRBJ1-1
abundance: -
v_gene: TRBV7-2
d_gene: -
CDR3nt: TGTGCCAGCAGCCCTCAGATGGGGGCGGAAGCTTTCTTT
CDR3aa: CASSPQMGAEAFF

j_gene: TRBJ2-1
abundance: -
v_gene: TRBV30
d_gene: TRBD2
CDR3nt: TGTGCCTGGAGTGCGCATTTGGGAGGGAACAATGAGCAGTTCTTC
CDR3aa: CAWSAHLGGNNEQFF

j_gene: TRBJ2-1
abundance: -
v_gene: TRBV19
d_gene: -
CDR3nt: TGTGCCAGTAGTATTGAGTCGGGGGACAATGAGCAGTTCTTC
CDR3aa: CASSIESGDNEQFF

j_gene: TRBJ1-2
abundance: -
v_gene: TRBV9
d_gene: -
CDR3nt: TGTGCCAGCAGCGTTAGCCAGGGTTCCTATGGCTACACCTTC
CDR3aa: CASSVSQGSYGYTF

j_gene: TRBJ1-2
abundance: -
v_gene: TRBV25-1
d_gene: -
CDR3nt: TGTGCCAGCAGTGAGAGCGGGCGCTATGGCTACACCTTC
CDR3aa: CASSESGRYGYTF

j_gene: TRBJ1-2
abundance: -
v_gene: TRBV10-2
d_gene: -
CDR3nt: TGCGCCAGCAGTGATGGGGGGGCCTATGGCTACACCTTC
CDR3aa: CASSDGGAYGYTF

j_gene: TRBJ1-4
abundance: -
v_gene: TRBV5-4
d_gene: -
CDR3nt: TGTGCCAGCAGCTTGAGGGACACTGAAAAACTGTTTTTT
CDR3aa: CASSLRDTEKLFF

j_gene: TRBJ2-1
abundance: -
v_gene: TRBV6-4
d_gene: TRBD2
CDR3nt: TGTGCCAGCAGTGACCGCGGGGGGGCCTCTGCTCAGAGCTCCTACAATGAGCAGTTCTTC
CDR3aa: CASSDRGGASAQSSYNEQFF

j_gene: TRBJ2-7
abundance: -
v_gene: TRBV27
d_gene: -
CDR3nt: TGTGCCAGCAGGTCCACTACGGGAATACGGGCAGGCACCTACTACGAGCAGTACTTC
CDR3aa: CASRSTTGIRAGTYYEQYF

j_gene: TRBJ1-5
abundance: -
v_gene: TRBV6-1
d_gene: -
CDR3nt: TGTGCCAGCAGGGCAAGCAATCAGCCCCAGCATTTT
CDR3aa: CASRASNQPQHF